This TCR beta chain was retrieved from a study of control samples from healthy donors and cancer patients. The germline CDR1 and CDR2 sequences are SGHAT and FQDESV (reference sequence). J gave up 8 bases and V 0 bases, and 5 bases lay outside the gene matches. CDR3 length: 15 amino acids. Here immunoSEQ multiplex PCR was the method, and the copy in TCRdb shows in-frame clones only, minus some. The sample shows roughly 70,000 clones, over 75% of them seen only once. The TCR sequence derives from a man between 50 and 59 years old in good health. V and J are TRBV11-1 and TRBJ2-1, with 9 bases fitting TRBD2. Sequenced input: blood. The CDR3 loop is CASSLASREGYEQFF. The CDR3 DNA sequence: TGTGCCAGCAGCTTAGCGTCGCGGGAGGGCTATGAGCAGTTCTTC.